This entry features one T cell receptor beta chain sequence. As processed by the authors: Reference gene primer amplification gave nucleated cell count estimates. Clones were sequenced by immunoSEQ multiplex PCR, and TCRdb holds only the in-frame ones, with some missing. Clonal size and the V and J genes are those of that table, whereas D and trimming came from the DNA. The data contain some 200,000 clones, roughly 90% of them singletons. The sample comes from a study of blood T cell repertoires in COVID-19. Study-wide background: Samples came from the United States, Italy and Spain, spanning acute and convalescent COVID-19.

Germline assignment: CDR1 SEHNR and CDR2 FQNEAQ (reference sequence). CDR3 length: 17 amino acids. The V and J ends lost 4 bases and 5 bases, in that order; junction bases with no gene match: 11. V usage is TRBV7-9 and J usage is TRBJ2-5; 12 positions match TRBD1. Specimen: peripheral blood. The clonotype was recovered from a man between 65 and 85 years old with acute or convalescent COVID-19. The CDR3 region is CASSSFRGQGASETQYF. CDR3 nucleotide sequence: TGTGCCAGCAGCTCCTTTAGGGGACAGGGGGCTTCTGAGACCCAGTACTTC.